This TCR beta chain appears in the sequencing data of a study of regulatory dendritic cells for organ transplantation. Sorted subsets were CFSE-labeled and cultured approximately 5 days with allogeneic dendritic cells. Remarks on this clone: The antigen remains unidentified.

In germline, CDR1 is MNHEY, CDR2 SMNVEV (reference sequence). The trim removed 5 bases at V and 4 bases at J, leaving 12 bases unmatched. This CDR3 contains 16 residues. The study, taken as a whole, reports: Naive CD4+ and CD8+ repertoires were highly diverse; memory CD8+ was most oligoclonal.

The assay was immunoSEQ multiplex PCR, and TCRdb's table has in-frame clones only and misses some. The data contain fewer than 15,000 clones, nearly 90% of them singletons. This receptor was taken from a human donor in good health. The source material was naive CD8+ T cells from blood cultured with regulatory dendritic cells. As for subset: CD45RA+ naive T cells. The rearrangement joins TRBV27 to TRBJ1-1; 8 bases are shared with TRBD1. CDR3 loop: CASSPSTGVMSTEAFF. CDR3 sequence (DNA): TGTGCCAGCAGTCCGTCGACAGGGGTGATGAGCACTGAAGCTTTCTTT.